This T cell receptor beta chain appears in the sequencing data of a study of molecular identifiers for immune sequencing clone quantification (dated by TCRdb to the late 2010s). Study-wide context: For a replicate experiment, the RNA from either approximately 20,000 or 100,000 naive CD8 T cells was divided into five aliquots, and four of those aliquots went on to sequencing. This methods study benchmarked molecular-identifier clustering-based TCR repertoire sequencing (MIDCIRS) and TCR RNA copy counting, using CD8 T cells to do so.

CDR1 and CDR2 were assigned from the germline V gene (reference sequence) as SEHNR and FQNEAQ. CDR3 length: 14 amino acids, cysteine to phenylalanine. This entry keeps only the CDR3 DNA: 42 bases, framed from base 1. With respect to this clonotype: There is no known antigen for this receptor. The junction departs from the called germline gene at one end, perhaps through a read error.

Libraries were prepared through PCR. TCRdb records Illumina HiSeq 4000 as the sequencer. Preparation of bulk TCR libraries followed a previously described approach, with the TCR primers listed in Table S5. The Qiagen AllPrep DNA/RNA kit was used to purify total RNA. Before analysis, reads from multiple sequencing runs of one library were combined. Regarding the original processing steps: Reads were retained only if an exact TCR constant sequence was present, and the retained reads were trimmed to 150 nt and grouped according to their 12-nt molecular barcodes. Within each barcode group, reads were sub-clustered at a 15% Levenshtein threshold, and quality-weighted consensus sequences were built per RNA molecule. Non-functional sequences were removed, as were lower-count sequences one edit away from another. Based on fitting two negative binomial distributions, any barcode sub-cluster with under 20% of the maximum read count was discarded. Using fastp trimming at Q25 and MiXCR clonotype assembly, TCRdb reanalyzed the public sequencing data and kept in-frame beta chains. Records with the same CDR3 protein are collapsed into one entry carrying the most frequent genes and DNA. TCRdb's processing, not the authors' own work, is the source of the V and J calls. This sample holds approximately 500,000 distinct CDR3 sequences; roughly 23% were observed only once. Jointly, the top ten make up about 0.8% of the sample.

What the study reported, not specific to this receptor: Identical TCR molecules sharing a barcode could cause highly expanded clone sizes to be underestimated. Clones above 20 RNA copies held over 98% of molecules in CMV-specific effector cells but under 1% in naive cells. A single cell's worth of spiked-in Jurkat TCR RNA was reported detectable even among 750,000 to 1,000,000 naive CD8 T cells. When barcode sub-clustering was not used, chimeric consensus sequences inflated TCR diversity, with chimeras reaching as high as 47%. About 2.9 recovered TCR RNA copies per cell were obtained by modeling, versus roughly 9.1 by digital PCR, implying a capture efficiency of 30% to 35%. Spiked-in Jurkat TCR RNA (around eleven copies' worth), which is not part of the donor repertoire, was contained in the naive libraries.

Libraries of naive CD8 T cells were built from anywhere between roughly 18,000 and 1,000,000 sorted cells, with 10%, 30% or 50% of the purified RNA used. Naive CD8 T cells, defined as CD8+CD4-CCR7+CD45RA+, were FACS-sorted into RLT Plus buffer on a BD FACSAria II. To test detection sensitivity, Jurkat RNA equivalent to roughly eleven TCR copies was spiked into samples of roughly 18,000-1,100,000 naive CD8 T cells. CD8 T cells were enriched using RosetteSep CD8+ T Cell Enrichment Cocktail and Ficoll-Paque, and the enriched cells then underwent ACK red cell lysis. This TCR derives from a human donor in good health. Some libraries in this study had Jurkat cell RNA spiked in. The sample consisted of naive CD8+ T cells from blood, with Jurkat cell RNA spiked in. Reading the label with the study, this specimen's cell subset or site is: FACS-sorted CD8+CD4-CCR7+CD45RA+ naive T cells. The V and J genes are TRBV7-9 and TRBJ2-7; a weak D assignment points to TRBD1 (6 bases agree). Here the CDR3 is given as CASSLGGQLYEQHF. Read as DNA, the sequence is TGTGCCAGCAGCTTAGGAGGACAGCTCTACGAGCAGCACTTC. The entire variable domain, with the stretches around the CDR3 drawn from the reference TRBV7-9 and TRBJ2-7 proteins, is DTGVSQNPRHKITKRGQNVTFRCDPISEHNRLYWYRQTLGQGPEFLTYFQNEAQLEKSRLLSDRFSAERPKGSFSTLEIQRTEQGDSAMYLCASSLGGQLYEQHFGPGTRLTVT.